These 30 T cell receptor beta chains were all obtained from the same sample, sequenced in a study of blood T cell repertoires in COVID-19. Assay used: immunoSEQ multiplex PCR; TCRdb lists only in-frame clones, some missing. The table records around 320,000 clones, about 87% of them present only once. The sample was peripheral blood. These receptor sequences come from a young woman who had recovered from COVID-19.

The chain combines TRBV24-1 with TRBJ1-5; 8 bases match TRBD1. Germline V gene lookup returns CDR1 KGHDR and CDR2 SFDVKD. Trimming took 2 bases from V and 1 from J; bases not matched to a gene: 3. There are 16 residues in the CDR3. CDR3 amino acids: CATSDSGGGSNQPQHF. DNA for the CDR3: TGTGCCACCAGTGATTCAGGGGGCGGCAGCAATCAGCCCCAGCATTTT.

The chain combines TRBV11-2 with TRBJ2-1; 7 positions match TRBD2. The germline V gene has CDR1 SGHAT and CDR2 FQNNGV. This CDR3 is 16 amino acids long. V was clipped by 2 bases and J by 2 bases; unmatched bases: 6. The CDR3 nucleotides read TGTGCCAGCAGCTTAAGCGCAGGGAGGGCCTACAATGAGCAGTTCTTC. It codes for CASSLSAGRAYNEQFF. The complete variable domain, with remaining parts taken from reference TRBV11-2 and TRBJ2-1, reads EAGVAQSPRYKIIEKRQSVAFWCNPISGHATLYWYQQILGQGPKLLIQFQNNGVVDDSQLPKDRFSAERLKGVDSTLKIQPAKLEDSAVYLCASSLSAGRAYNEQFFGPGTRLTVL.

This clone was observed once. The V call is TRBV27, the J call TRBJ2-5; tentative D call: TRBD2 (5 bases). Per germline, CDR1 MNHEY and CDR2 SMNVEV (reference sequence). The CDR3 length is 13 residues. Deletions cut 3 bases from V and 2 bases from J, with 7 bases between. The CDR3 nucleotides read TGTGCCAGCAGTTTTGCGGGTCAAGAGACCCAGTACTTC. It translates to CASSFAGQETQYF.

In nucleotides, the CDR3 is TGCAGTGCTAGTAAGTCCCAGTTCCCAGGCGATGAGCAGTTCTTC. Translating gives CSASKSQFPGDEQFF. The chain joins TRBV20-1 to TRBJ2-1, with D hard to call. Trimming removed 3 bases at V and 8 bases at J, with 20 bases between. Germline CDR1 and CDR2: DFQATT and SNEGSKA (reference sequence). CDR3 length: 15 residues.

This clone was recorded only once. V usage is TRBV28 and J usage is TRBJ1-1; D not certain. The V and J ends lost 2 bases and 3 bases respectively, with 13 bases between them. Germline assignment: CDR1 MDHEN and CDR2 SYDVKM. This CDR3 is 15 amino acids long. CDR3 coding DNA: TGTGCCAGCAGTTTACATGCAGGTTTGTACACTGAAGCTTTCTTT. It is translated as CASSLHAGLYTEAFF.

The chain recombines TRBV3-1 (or the pseudogene TRBV3-2) with TRBJ2-7; D is uncertain. This CDR3 region has 13 residues. Germline values: CDR1 LGHDT, CDR2 YNNKEL (reference sequence). Between the trimmed V and J ends, which lost 5 bases and 0 bases, there was a span of 8 bases. CDR3 sequence (DNA): TGTGCCAGCAGCGCAGTCTCCTCCTACGAGCAGTACTTC. It translates to CASSAVSSYEQYF.

The CDR3 bases are TGTGCCAGCAGCCTTAAGCGTTCCGGGGAGCTGTTTTTT. Its protein is CASSLKRSGELFF. The chain is built from TRBV11-3 and TRBJ2-2; D gene uncertain. The V gene lost 5 bases and the J gene lost 6 bases, with 10 bases spanning the gap. Germline lookup yields CDR1 SGHNT and CDR2 YENEEA. This CDR3 spans 13 amino acids. The whole variable domain, filled in from reference TRBV11-3 and TRBJ2-2, reads EAGVVQSPRYKIIEKKQPVAFWCNPISGHNTLYWYLQNLGQGPELLIRYENEEAVDDSQLPKDRFSAERLKGVDSTLKIQPAELGDSAVYLCASSLKRSGELFFGEGSRLTVL.

Here the CDR3 DNA reads TGTGCCAGTACAGGGGTCCACACTGAAGCTTTCTTT. Translated, it gives CASTGVHTEAFF. V and J are TRBV12-3 or TRBV12-4 and TRBJ1-1, with 7 bases aligning to TRBD1. The ends lost 9 bases at V and 3 bases at J; junction bases unmatched: 4. The CDR3 is made up of 12 amino acids.

The rearrangement links TRBV4-3 to TRBJ2-7, with D tentatively TRBD1 (6 bases). CDR1 LGHNA and CDR2 YSLEER come from the germline V gene. The CDR3 covers 17 residues. V was shortened by 0 bases and J by 3 bases, with 18 bases between the two germline ends. The CDR3 coding sequence is TGCGCCAGCAGCCAAGAGTTCTCCGGGACATCTGGCTACGAGCAGTACTTC. Protein sequence: CASSQEFSGTSGYEQYF.

The sample holds one count of this clone. The chain employs TRBV6-1 and TRBJ2-3; 7 positions agree with TRBD1. CDR1 and CDR2 from the germline V gene are MNHNS and SASEGT. There are 15 residues in the CDR3. The J segment lost 0 bases and the V segment lost 3 bases, leaving 3 bases of the junction unmatched. The CDR3 loop reads CASSDGQASTDTQYF. CDR3 DNA sequence: TGTGCCAGCAGTGACGGACAGGCTAGCACAGATACGCAGTATTTT.

The chain couples TRBV12-3 or TRBV12-4 to TRBJ2-3; 8 bases are shared with TRBD1. This CDR3 spans 13 amino acids. The V segment lost 6 bases and the J segment 2 bases; nucleotides outside the gene matches: 1. DNA of the CDR3: TGTGCCAGCAGGGACAGGGTCACAGATACGCAGTATTTT. Encoded protein: CASRDRVTDTQYF.

The CDR3 bases are TGTGCCACCAGTGATGGGACAGAGAACACTGAAGCTTTCTTT. Protein sequence: CATSDGTENTEAFF. The chain is built from TRBV24-1 and TRBJ1-1, with 7 bases matching TRBD1. Germline V CDR1 and CDR2: KGHDR, SFDVKD. The CDR3 consists of 14 residues. After removal of 3 bases from V and 1 base from J, the junction contained 1 base not matched to a gene.

The V gene is TRBV28, the J gene TRBJ1-1; 10 bases match TRBD1. The CDR3 contains 15 residues. After removal of 5 bases from V and 1 base from J, the junction contained 4 bases not matched to a gene. Looked up from germline, CDR1 is MDHEN and CDR2 is SYDVKM. The CDR3 DNA sequence: TGTGCCAGCAGTCCAGGGGACAGGGGGAACACTGAAGCTTTCTTT. This gives the protein CASSPGDRGNTEAFF.

This chain joins TRBV6-2 or TRBV6-3 and TRBJ2-2; 9 bases agree with TRBD2. The J segment lost 7 bases and the V segment lost 6 bases, leaving 15 bases of the junction unmatched. Germline values: CDR1 MNHEY, CDR2 SVGEGT. The CDR3 runs 17 residues. CDR3 loop: CASSRLTSGPAGGELFF. Written as DNA, the CDR3 is TGTGCCAGCAGCCGCTTAACTAGCGGGCCCGCCGGCGGGGAGCTGTTTTTT.

The rearrangement links TRBV30 to TRBJ1-2; D gene unclear. Per the germline V gene, CDR1 is GTSNPN and CDR2 is SVGIG (reference sequence). V was pared by 1 base and J by 2 bases, with 20 bases between. The CDR3 is 17 amino acids. The CDR3 bases are TGTGCCTGGAGTGAACGCGGTGTGTGGCGGTTAAACTATGGCTACACCTTC. Encoded protein: CAWSERGVWRLNYGYTF.

A note on this clone: Other DNA sequences in this sample translate to the same CDR3. DNA of the CDR3: TGTGCCAGCAGCTTAAGGGGCAGGGATAATTCACCCCTCCACTTT. This sequence encodes CASSLRGRDNSPLHF. This chain joins TRBV7-3 and TRBJ1-6, with a weak D call TRBD1 (5 bases). The CDR3 is 15 residues long. CDR1 and CDR2 (germline): SGHTA, FQGTGA. The V end was cut by 1 base, the J end by 5 bases, with 9 bases between.

This clone has more than one count but fewer than ten. The V gene is TRBV4-1, the J gene TRBJ2-5; 9 positions match TRBD2. In germline, CDR1 is MGHRA, CDR2 YSYEKL. The CDR3 runs to 15 residues. Trimming removed 5 bases from V and 0 bases from J; junction bases left unmatched: 4. The CDR3 spells CASSIAGGNQETQYF. In nucleotides, the CDR3 is TGCGCCAGCAGCATCGCGGGGGGGAACCAAGAGACCCAGTACTTC.

The chain uses TRBV5-1 and TRBJ1-2; 7 positions match TRBD1. The J segment lost 4 bases and the V segment lost 4 bases, leaving 10 bases of the junction unmatched. The germline V gene encodes CDR1 SGHRS and CDR2 YFSETQ. This CDR3 is 15 amino acids long. The CDR3 region is CASSLNGQVSYGYTF. CDR3 DNA: TGCGCCAGCAGCCTAAACGGACAGGTTAGCTATGGCTACACCTTC.

Comment on this clone: Germline is not matched at one junction end, which may reflect a read error. The rearrangement uses TRBV5-1 and TRBJ2-1; TRBD2 agrees at 15 bases. CDR1 is SGHRS and CDR2 is YFSETQ in the germline V gene. CDR3 length: 13 residues. As DNA, the CDR3 is TGCGCCAGCAGCCTGGGACTAGCGGGGGGATATATCTTC. Amino acids: CASSLGLAGGYIF. Full variable domain (outside the CDR3, taken from reference TRBV5-1 and TRBJ2-1): KAGVTQTPRYLIKTRGQQVTLSCSPISGHRSVSWYQQTPGQGLQFLFEYFSETQRNKGNFPGRFSGRQFSNSRSEMNVSTLELGDSALYLCASSLGLAGGYIFGPGTRLTVL.

The chain uses TRBV27 and TRBJ2-2; maybe TRBD2 (6 bases). This CDR3 has 15 residues. The V and J ends lost 0 bases and 3 bases respectively, with 8 bases between them. From germline, CDR1 is MNHEY and CDR2 SMNVEV (reference sequence). The CDR3, as DNA: TGTGCCAGCAGTTTATCCGGGGGATACACCGGGGAGCTGTTTTTT. As protein: CASSLSGGYTGELFF.

The rearrangement joins TRBV6-5 to TRBJ2-1, with unresolved D. Germline CDR1 and CDR2: MNHEY and SVGAGI. V dropped 2 bases and J dropped 6 bases, with 11 bases sitting between them. The CDR3 has 14 residues. The DNA of the CDR3 is TGTGCCAGCAGTTACACAATGGAGCGCAATGAGCAGTTCTTC. Encoded protein: CASSYTMERNEQFF.

This clone was seen only once. The chain has TRBV11-2 and TRBJ2-7; D is unresolved. The V end was cut by 5 bases, the J end by 3 bases, with 11 bases between. CDR1 and CDR2 (germline): SGHAT, FQNNGV. The CDR3 contains 13 residues. The CDR3 is CASSPKRDYEQYF. CDR3 nucleotides: TGTGCCAGCAGCCCTAAGCGAGACTACGAGCAGTACTTC.

This rearrangement joins TRBV5-4 to TRBJ2-3; 10 bases are a match to TRBD2. V gave up 0 bases and J gave up 0 bases; unmatched junction bases: 7. Germline CDR1 is SGHNT and CDR2 is YYREEE (reference sequence). The length of the CDR3 is 18 residues. CDR3 bases: TGTGCCAGCAGCTTGGGGGCTAGCGGGGGCCCTAGCACAGATACGCAGTATTTT. This sequence encodes CASSLGASGGPSTDTQYF.

The chain has TRBV19 and TRBJ2-2, with D perhaps matching TRBD2 (5 bases). Germline values: CDR1 LNHDA, CDR2 SQIVND (reference sequence). V lost 4 bases and J 4 bases, leaving 13 bases between the germline ends. CDR3 size: 15 residues. CDR3 loop: CASSTPRAGTGELFF. The CDR3 coding sequence is TGTGCCAGTAGTACTCCCCGGGCGGGCACCGGGGAGCTGTTTTTT. The whole variable domain, remainder taken from reference TRBV19 and TRBJ2-2, is DGGITQSPKYLFRKEGQNVTLSCEQNLNHDAMYWYRQDPGQGLRLIYYSQIVNDFQKGDIAEGYSVSREKKESFPLTVTSAQKNPTAFYLCASSTPRAGTGELFFGEGSRLTVL.

V gene TRBV6-8 combines with J gene TRBJ2-5, with a weak D call TRBD1 (6 bases). Trimming pared 2 bases from V and 2 bases from J, leaving 12 bases between. The CDR3 runs to 15 residues. CDR1 is MNHGY and CDR2 is SAAAGT in the germline V gene. CDR3 sequence: CASSYGGPYQETQYF. CDR3 nucleotides: TGTGCCAGCAGTTACGGGGGCCCTTATCAAGAGACCCAGTACTTC.

V and J are TRBV5-1 and TRBJ2-7; 13 bases are a match to TRBD2. In germline, CDR1 is SGHRS, CDR2 YFSETQ. There are 15 residues in the CDR3. The J segment lost 7 bases and the V segment lost 0 bases, leaving 4 bases of the junction unmatched. The CDR3 here is CASSLEGLAGWEQYF. CDR3 coding DNA: TGCGCCAGCAGCTTGGAGGGACTAGCGGGGTGGGAGCAGTACTTC.

The chain carries TRBV19 and TRBJ2-1; tentatively, D is TRBD2 (6 bases). Per the germline V gene, CDR1 is LNHDA and CDR2 is SQIVND (reference sequence). V was pared by 9 bases and J by 4 bases, with 13 bases between. This CDR3 region has 13 residues. The CDR3: CASLGGLYNEQFF. The CDR3 DNA is TGTGCCAGCCTCGGGGGTCTGTACAATGAGCAGTTCTTC.

V is TRBV7-9 and J is TRBJ1-5; a possible D gene is TRBD1 (5 bases). CDR1 and CDR2 (germline): SEHNR, FQNEAQ (reference sequence). The CDR3 has 15 residues. V was shortened by 1 base and J by 2 bases, with 9 bases between the two germline ends. CDR3 DNA sequence: TGTGCCAGCAGCTTAGGGGGGGATGGCAATCAGCCCCAGCATTTT. Protein product: CASSLGGDGNQPQHF. Using reference TRBV7-9 and TRBJ1-5 for the parts outside the CDR3, the full variable domain is DTGVSQNPRHKITKRGQNVTFRCDPISEHNRLYWYRQTLGQGPEFLTYFQNEAQLEKSRLLSDRFSAERPKGSFSTLEIQRTEQGDSAMYLCASSLGGDGNQPQHFGDGTRLSIL.

V gene TRBV19 combines with J gene TRBJ2-1; 7 bases align to TRBD1. Trimming cost V 7 bases and J 5 bases; bases outside gene matches: 11. The CDR3 sequence is 15 residues long. CDR1 is LNHDA and CDR2 is SQIVND in the germline V gene (reference sequence). CDR3 amino acids: CASKKDRKNNNEQFF. In DNA, the CDR3 is TGTGCCAGTAAAAAGGACAGGAAAAACAACAATGAGCAGTTCTTC.

The rearrangement uses TRBV28 and TRBJ2-5; no reliable D call. CDR3 length: 12 residues. CDR1 MDHEN and CDR2 SYDVKM come from the germline V gene. Between the trimmed V and J ends, which lost 8 bases and 5 bases, there was a span of 12 bases. CDR3 DNA: TGTGCCAGCGCTATTTCGTCGGAGACCCAGTACTTC. It specifies CASAISSETQYF.